This T cell receptor beta chain was identified in a study of sequential checkpoint blockade in melanoma. In the study overall: After both sequences, patients received maintenance nivolumab.

As for treatment: randomized to nivolumab then ipilimumab (arm A) or the reverse (arm B). The CDR3 is 14 residues long. The germline V gene has CDR1 LGHNA and CDR2 YNFKEQ. To note about this clone: A junction boundary mismatches the germline segment, possibly from a read error. The same CDR3 is also encoded by other DNA sequences in this sample.

The table came from immunoSEQ multiplex PCR; TCRdb's copy has only in-frame clones and leaves some out. The data show roughly 10,000 clones, roughly 72% seen once. This sequence joins TRBV4-2 and TRBJ1-6; D unclear. Source: CD8+ T cells sorted from blood (inferred from file names), taken from a patient given nivolumab and ipilimumab in sequence. The clonotype comes from a human donor with melanoma. The CDR3 spells CASSQDIGSSPLHF. CDR3 coding DNA: TGTGCCAGCAGCCAAGATATAGGGAGTTCACCCCTTCACTTT.